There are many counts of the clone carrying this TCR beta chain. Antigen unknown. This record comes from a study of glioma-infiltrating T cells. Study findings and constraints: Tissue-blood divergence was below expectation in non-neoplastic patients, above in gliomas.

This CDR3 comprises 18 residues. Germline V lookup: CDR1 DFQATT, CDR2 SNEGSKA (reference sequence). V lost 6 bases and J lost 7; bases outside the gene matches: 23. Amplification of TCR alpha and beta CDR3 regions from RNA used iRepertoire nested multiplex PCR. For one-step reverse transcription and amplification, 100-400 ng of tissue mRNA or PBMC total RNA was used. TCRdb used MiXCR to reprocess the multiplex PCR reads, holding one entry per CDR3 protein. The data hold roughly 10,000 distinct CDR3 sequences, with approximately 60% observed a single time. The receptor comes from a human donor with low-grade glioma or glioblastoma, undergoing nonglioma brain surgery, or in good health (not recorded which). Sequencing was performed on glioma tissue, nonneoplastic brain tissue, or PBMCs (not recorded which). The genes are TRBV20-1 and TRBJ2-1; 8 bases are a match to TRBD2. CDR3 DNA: TGCAGTGCCGAGAGTGTGAGCGGGAGCGCCGTGGGTGGGAATGAGCAGTTCTTC. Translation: CSAESVSGSAVGGNEQFF.